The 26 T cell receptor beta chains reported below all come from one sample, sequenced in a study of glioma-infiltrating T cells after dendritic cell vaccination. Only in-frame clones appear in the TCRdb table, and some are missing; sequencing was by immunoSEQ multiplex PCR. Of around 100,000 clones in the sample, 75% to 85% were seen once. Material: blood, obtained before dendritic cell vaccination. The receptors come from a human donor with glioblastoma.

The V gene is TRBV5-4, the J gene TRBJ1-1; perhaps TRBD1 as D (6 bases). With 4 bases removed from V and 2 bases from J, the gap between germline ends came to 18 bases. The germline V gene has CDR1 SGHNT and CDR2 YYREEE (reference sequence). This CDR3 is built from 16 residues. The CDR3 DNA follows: TGTGCCAGCAGCCCCGGGGGGGGCGACTTTAACACTGAAGCTTTCTTT. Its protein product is CASSPGGGDFNTEAFF.

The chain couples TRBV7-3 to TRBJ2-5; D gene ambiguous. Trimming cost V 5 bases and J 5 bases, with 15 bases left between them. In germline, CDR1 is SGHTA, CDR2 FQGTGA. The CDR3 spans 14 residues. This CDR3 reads CASSPSTHGETQYF. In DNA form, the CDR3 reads TGTGCCAGCAGCCCGTCGACCCACGGGGAGACCCAGTACTTC.

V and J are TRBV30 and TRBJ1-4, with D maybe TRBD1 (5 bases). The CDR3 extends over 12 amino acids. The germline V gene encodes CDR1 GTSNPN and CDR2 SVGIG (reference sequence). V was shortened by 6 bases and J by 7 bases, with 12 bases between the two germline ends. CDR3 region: CACPGGVEKLFF. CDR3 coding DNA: TGTGCCTGCCCCGGAGGGGTTGAAAAACTGTTTTTT.

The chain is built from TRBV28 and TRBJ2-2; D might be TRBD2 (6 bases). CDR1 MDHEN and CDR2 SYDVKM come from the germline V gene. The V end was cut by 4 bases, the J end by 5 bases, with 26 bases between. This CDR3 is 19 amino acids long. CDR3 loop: CASSSGRSASEGGTGELFF. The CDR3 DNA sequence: TGTGCCAGCAGTTCCGGAAGGTCGGCTAGCGAGGGTGGTACCGGGGAGCTGTTTTTT.

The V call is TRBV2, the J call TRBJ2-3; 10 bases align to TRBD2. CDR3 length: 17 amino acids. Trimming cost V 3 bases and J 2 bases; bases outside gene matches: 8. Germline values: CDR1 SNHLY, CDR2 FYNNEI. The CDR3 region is CASSDDSSGGVTDTQYF. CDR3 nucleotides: TGTGCCAGCAGTGACGACTCTAGCGGGGGAGTCACAGATACGCAGTATTTT.

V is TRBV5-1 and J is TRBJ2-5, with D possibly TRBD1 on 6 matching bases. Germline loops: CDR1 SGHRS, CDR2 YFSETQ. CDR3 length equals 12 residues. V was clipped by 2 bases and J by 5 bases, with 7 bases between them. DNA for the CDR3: TGCGCCAGCAGCTTAACAGGGGAGACCCAGTACTTC. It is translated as CASSLTGETQYF.

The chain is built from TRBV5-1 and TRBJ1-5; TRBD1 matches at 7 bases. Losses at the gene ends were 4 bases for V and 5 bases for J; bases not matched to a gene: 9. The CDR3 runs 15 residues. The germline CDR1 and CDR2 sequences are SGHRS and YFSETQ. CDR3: CASSPGTEVDQPQHF. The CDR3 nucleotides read TGCGCCAGCAGCCCCGGGACAGAGGTTGATCAGCCCCAGCATTTT. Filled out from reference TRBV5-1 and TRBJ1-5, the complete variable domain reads KAGVTQTPRYLIKTRGQQVTLSCSPISGHRSVSWYQQTPGQGLQFLFEYFSETQRNKGNFPGRFSGRQFSNSRSEMNVSTLELGDSALYLCASSPGTEVDQPQHFGDGTRLSIL.

CDR3 nucleotide sequence: TGCGCCAGCCAACTAGGGACAGGACTTTACGAGCAGTACTTC. It codes for CASQLGTGLYEQYF. This rearrangement joins TRBV5-1 to TRBJ2-7; TRBD1 agrees at 8 bases. CDR1 is SGHRS and CDR2 is YFSETQ in the germline V gene. J was trimmed by 4 bases and V by 7 bases; bases with no gene match: 10. This CDR3 contains 14 residues.

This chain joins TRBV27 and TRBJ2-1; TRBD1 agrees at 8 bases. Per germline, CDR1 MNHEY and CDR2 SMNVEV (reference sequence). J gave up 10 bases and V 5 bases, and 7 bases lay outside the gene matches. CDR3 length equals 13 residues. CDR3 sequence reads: CASSLWTGWEQFF. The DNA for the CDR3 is TGTGCCAGCAGTCTATGGACAGGGTGGGAGCAGTTCTTC.

CDR3 nucleotides: TGTGCCAGCAGCCAAGGTAGGGGGAACATCGAAGCTTTCTTT. This sequence encodes CASSQGRGNIEAFF. The chain recombines TRBV4-2 with TRBJ1-1, with D perhaps TRBD1 (6 bases). Germline V gives CDR1 LGHNA, CDR2 YNFKEQ. Trimming took 1 base from V and 8 from J, leaving 14 bases between them. The length of the CDR3 is 14 residues.

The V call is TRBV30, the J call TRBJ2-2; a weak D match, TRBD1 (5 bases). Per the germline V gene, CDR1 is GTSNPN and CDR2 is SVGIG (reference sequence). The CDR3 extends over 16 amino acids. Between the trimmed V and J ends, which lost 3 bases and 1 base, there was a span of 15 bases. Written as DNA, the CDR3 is TGTGCCTGGAGCGTACCATACAGGAGGAACACCGGGGAGCTGTTTTTT. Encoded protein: CAWSVPYRRNTGELFF.

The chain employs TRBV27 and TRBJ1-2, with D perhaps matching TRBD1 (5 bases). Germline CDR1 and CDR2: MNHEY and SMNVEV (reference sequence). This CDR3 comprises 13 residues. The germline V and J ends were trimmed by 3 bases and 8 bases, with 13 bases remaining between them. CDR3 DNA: TGTGCCAGCAGTTTTAATGGGGGGGAGGGCTACACCTTC. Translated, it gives CASSFNGGEGYTF.

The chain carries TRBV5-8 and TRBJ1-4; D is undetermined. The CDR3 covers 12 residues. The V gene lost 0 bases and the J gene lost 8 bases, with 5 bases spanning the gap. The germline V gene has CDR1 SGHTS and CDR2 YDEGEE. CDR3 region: CASSLGREKLFF. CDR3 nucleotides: TGTGCCAGCAGCTTGGGGAGAGAAAAACTGTTTTTT. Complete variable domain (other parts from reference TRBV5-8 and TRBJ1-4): EAGVTQSPTHLIKTRGQQATLRCSPISGHTSVYWYQQALGLGLQFLLWYDEGEERNRGNFPPRFSGRQFPNYSSELNVNALELEDSALYLCASSLGREKLFFGSGTQLSVL.

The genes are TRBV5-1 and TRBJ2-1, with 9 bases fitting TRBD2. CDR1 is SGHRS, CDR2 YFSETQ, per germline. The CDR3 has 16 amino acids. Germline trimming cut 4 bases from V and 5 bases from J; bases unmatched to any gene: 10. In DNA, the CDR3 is TGCGCCAGCAGCGTCCGAAGCGGGGGGATCCACAATGAGCAGTTCTTC. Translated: CASSVRSGGIHNEQFF. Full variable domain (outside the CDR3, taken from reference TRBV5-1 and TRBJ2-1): KAGVTQTPRYLIKTRGQQVTLSCSPISGHRSVSWYQQTPGQGLQFLFEYFSETQRNKGNFPGRFSGRQFSNSRSEMNVSTLELGDSALYLCASSVRSGGIHNEQFFGPGTRLTVL.

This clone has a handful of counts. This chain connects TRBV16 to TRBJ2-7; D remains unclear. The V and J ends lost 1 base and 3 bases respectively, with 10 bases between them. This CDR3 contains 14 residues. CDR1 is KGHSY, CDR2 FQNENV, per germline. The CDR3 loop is CASSQFDNNYEQYF. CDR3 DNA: TGTGCCAGCAGCCAATTCGACAATAACTACGAGCAGTACTTC. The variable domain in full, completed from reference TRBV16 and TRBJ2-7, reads GEEVAQTPKHLVRGEGQKAKLYCAPIKGHSYVFWYQQVLKNEFKFLISFQNENVFDETGMPKERFSAKCLPNSPCSLEIQATKLEDSAVYFCASSQFDNNYEQYFGPGTRLTVT.

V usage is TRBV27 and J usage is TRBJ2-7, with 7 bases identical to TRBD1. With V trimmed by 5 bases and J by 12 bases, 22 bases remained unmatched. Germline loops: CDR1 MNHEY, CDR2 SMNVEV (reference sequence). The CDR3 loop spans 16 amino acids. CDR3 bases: TGTGCCAGCAGTCAAAGAACCGGGACAGACTCTTATAAGCCGTACTTC. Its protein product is CASSQRTGTDSYKPYF.

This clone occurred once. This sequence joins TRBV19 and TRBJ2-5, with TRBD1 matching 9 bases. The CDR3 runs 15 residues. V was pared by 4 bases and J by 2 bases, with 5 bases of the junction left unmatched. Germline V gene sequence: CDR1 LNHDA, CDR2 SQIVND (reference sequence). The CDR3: CASSKDRGFQETQYF. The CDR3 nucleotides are TGTGCCAGTAGTAAGGACAGGGGATTTCAAGAGACCCAGTACTTC.

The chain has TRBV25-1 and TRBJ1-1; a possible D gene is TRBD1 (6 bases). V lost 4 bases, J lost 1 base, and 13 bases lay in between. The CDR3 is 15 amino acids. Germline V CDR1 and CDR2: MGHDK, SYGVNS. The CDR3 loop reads CASSALGQSNTEAFF. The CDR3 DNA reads TGTGCCAGCAGTGCCCTTGGACAGTCGAACACTGAAGCTTTCTTT.

The CDR3 here is CASSYGRGISYNEQFF. Written as DNA, the CDR3 is TGTGCCAGCAGCTACGGACGGGGGATTTCTTACAATGAGCAGTTCTTC. The chain combines TRBV7-9 with TRBJ2-1; perhaps TRBD2 as D (6 bases). The CDR3 totals 16 residues. Germline assignment: CDR1 SEHNR and CDR2 FQNEAQ (reference sequence). V was trimmed by 4 bases and J by 4 bases, leaving 17 bases between them.

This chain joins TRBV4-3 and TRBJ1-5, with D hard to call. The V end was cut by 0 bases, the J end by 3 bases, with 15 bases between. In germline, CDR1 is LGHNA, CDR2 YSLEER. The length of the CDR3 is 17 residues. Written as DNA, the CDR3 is TGCGCCAGCAGCCAAGATTCCTCACAGCTATACAATCAGCCCCAGCATTTT. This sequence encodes CASSQDSSQLYNQPQHF.

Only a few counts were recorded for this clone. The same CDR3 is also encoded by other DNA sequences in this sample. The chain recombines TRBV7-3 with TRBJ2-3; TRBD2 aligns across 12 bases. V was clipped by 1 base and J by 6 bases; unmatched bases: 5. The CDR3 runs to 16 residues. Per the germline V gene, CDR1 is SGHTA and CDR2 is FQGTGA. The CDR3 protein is CASSLNPSGGADTQYF. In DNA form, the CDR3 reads TGTGCCAGCAGCTTAAACCCTAGCGGGGGGGCGGATACGCAGTATTTT.

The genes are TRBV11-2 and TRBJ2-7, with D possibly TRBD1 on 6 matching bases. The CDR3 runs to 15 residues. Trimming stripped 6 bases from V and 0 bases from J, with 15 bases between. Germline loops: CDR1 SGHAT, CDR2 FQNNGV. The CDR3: CASSIDRLSSYEQYF. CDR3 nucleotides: TGTGCCAGCAGTATCGACAGGCTAAGCTCCTACGAGCAGTACTTC.

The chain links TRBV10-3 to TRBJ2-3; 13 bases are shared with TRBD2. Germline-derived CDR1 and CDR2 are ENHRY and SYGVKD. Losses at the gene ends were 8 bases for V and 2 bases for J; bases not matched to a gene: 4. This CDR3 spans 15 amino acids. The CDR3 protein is CAIATSGGNTDTQYF. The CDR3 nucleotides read TGTGCCATCGCGACTAGCGGGGGGAACACAGATACGCAGTATTTT.

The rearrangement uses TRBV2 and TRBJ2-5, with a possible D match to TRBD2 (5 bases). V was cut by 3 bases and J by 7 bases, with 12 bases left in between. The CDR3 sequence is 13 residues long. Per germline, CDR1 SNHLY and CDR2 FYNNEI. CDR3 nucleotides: TGTGCCAGCAGTGAGGCACTAGAGGGGACCCAGTACTTC. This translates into CASSEALEGTQYF. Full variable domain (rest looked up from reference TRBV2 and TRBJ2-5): EPEVTQTPSHQVTQMGQEVILRCVPISNHLYFYWYRQILGQKVEFLVSFYNNEISEKSEIFDDQFSVERPDGSNFTLKIRSTKLEDSAMYFCASSEALEGTQYFGPGTRLLVL.

CDR3 DNA sequence: TGCGCCAGCAGCTTGTTGGCGGGTGTTGGAAGGATTCAGTACTTC. This translates into CASSLLAGVGRIQYF. The genes are TRBV5-1 and TRBJ2-4, with a weak D call TRBD2 (5 bases). V shed 1 base and J shed 10 bases, with 18 bases lying between them. The CDR3 consists of 15 residues. The germline CDR1 and CDR2 sequences are SGHRS and YFSETQ.

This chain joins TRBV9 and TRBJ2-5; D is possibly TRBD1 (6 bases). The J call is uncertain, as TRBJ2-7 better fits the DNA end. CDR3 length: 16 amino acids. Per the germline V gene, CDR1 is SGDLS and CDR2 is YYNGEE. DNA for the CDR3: TGTGCCAGCAGCGTAAATGGGGCAGGGGTTCAGGGCGAGCAGTACTTC. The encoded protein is CASSVNGAGVQGEQYF.